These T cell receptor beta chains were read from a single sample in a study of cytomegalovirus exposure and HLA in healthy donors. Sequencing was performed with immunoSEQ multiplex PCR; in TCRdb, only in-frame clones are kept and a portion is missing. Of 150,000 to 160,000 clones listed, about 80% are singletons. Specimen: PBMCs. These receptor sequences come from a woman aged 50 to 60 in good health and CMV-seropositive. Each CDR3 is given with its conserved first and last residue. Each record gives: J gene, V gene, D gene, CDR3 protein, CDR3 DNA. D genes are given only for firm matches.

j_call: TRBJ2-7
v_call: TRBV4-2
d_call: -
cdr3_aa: CASSQSSFYEQYF
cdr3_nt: TGTGCCAGCAGCCAATCTAGCTTCTACGAGCAGTACTTC

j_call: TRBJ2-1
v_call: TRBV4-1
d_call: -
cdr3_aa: CASSQVYGSSYNEQFF
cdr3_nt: TGCGCCAGCAGCCAAGTATACGGGAGCTCCTACAATGAGCAGTTCTTC

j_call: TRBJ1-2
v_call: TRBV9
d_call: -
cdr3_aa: CASSGDSYGYTF
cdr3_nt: TGTGCCAGCAGCGGTGACAGCTATGGCTACACCTTC

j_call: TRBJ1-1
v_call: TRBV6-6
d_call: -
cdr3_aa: CASSPSVGAEAFF
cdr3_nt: TGTGCCAGCAGTCCCTCCGTAGGGGCTGAAGCTTTCTTT

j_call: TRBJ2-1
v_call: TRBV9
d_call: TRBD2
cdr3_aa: CASSPASGGAGEQFF
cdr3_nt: TGTGCCAGCAGCCCCGCTAGCGGGGGGGCGGGGGAGCAGTTCTTC

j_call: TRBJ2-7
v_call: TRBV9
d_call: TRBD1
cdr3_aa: CASSVEDRSYEQYF
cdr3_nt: TGTGCCAGCAGCGTAGAGGACAGGTCCTACGAGCAGTACTTC

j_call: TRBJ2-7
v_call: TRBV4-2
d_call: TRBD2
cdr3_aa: CASSQVGSGGVYEQYF
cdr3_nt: TGTGCCAGCAGCCAAGTAGGTAGCGGGGGGGTGTACGAGCAGTACTTC

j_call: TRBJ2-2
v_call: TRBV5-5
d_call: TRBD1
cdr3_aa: CASSFGTGGPGELFF
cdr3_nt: TGTGCCAGCAGCTTCGGGACAGGGGGTCCCGGGGAGCTGTTTTTT

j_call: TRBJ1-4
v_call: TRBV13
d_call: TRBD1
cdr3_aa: CASSSTDRGNEKLFF
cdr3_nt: TGTGCCAGCAGCTCGACGGACAGGGGCAATGAAAAACTGTTTTTT

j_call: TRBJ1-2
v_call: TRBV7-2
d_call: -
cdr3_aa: CASSLSPNYGYTF
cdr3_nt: TGTGCCAGCAGCTTATCTCCTAACTATGGCTACACCTTC

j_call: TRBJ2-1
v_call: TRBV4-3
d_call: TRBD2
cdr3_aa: CASSQEGLAGNEQFF
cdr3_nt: TGCGCCAGCAGCCAAGAGGGATTAGCGGGCAATGAGCAGTTCTTC

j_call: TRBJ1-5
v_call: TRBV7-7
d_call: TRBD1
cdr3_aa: CASSSLLRDRGHQPQHF
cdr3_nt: TGTGCCAGCAGCTCATTACTCCGGGACAGGGGGCACCAGCCCCAGCATTTT